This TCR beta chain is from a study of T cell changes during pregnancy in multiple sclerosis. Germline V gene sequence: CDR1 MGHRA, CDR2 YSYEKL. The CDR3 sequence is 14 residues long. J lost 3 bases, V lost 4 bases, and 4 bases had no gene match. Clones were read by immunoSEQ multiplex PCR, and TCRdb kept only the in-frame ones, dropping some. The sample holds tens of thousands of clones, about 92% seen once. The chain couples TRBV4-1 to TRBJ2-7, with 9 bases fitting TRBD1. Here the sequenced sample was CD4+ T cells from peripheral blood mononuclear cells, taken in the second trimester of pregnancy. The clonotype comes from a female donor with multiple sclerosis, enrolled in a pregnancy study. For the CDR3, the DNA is TGCGCCAGCAGCCGCCGGGACAGGGACTACGAGCAGTACTTC. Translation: CASSRRDRDYEQYF.